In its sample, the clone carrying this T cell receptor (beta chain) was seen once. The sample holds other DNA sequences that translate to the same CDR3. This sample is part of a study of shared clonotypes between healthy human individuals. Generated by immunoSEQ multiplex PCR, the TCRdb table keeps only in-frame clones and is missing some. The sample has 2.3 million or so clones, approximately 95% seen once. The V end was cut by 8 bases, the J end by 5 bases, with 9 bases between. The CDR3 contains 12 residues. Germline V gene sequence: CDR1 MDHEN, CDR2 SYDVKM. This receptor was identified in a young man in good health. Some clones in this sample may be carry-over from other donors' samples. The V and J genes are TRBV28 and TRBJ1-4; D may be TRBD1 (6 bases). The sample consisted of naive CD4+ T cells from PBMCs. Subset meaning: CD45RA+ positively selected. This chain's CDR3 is CASGQGNEKLFF. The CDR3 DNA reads TGTGCCAGCGGGCAGGGGAATGAAAAACTGTTTTTT.